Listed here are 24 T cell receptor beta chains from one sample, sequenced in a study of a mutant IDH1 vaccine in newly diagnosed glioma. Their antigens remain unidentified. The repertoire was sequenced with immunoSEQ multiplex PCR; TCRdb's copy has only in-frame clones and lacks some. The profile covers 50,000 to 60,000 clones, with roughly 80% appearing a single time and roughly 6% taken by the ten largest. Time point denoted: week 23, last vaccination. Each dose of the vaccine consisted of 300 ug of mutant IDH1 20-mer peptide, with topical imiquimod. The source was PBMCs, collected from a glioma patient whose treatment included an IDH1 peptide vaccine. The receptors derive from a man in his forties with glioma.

CDR3 bases: TGTGCCAGCAGCCCCTCTTGGAGGGACCAGACCGGGGAGCTGTTTTTT. Protein sequence: CASSPSWRDQTGELFF. This chain connects TRBV5-4 to TRBJ2-2; perhaps TRBD2 as D (6 bases). The CDR3 totals 16 residues. V dropped 4 bases and J dropped 5 bases, with 18 bases sitting between them. Germline values: CDR1 SGHNT, CDR2 YYREEE (reference sequence).

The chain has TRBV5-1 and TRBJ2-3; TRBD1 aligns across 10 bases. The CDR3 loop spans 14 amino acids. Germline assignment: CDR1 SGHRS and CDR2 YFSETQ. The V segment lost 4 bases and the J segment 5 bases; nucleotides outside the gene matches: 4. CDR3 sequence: CASSPGTGVDTQYF. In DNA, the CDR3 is TGCGCCAGCAGCCCCGGGACAGGGGTAGATACGCAGTATTTT.

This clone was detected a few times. The CDR3 loop reads CASSPDSLGNTIYF. The CDR3 DNA reads as TGTGCCAGCAGCCCGGACAGCCTGGGGAACACCATATATTTT. V usage is TRBV7-9 and J usage is TRBJ1-3, with D possibly matching TRBD1 (6 bases). The CDR3 runs to 14 residues. Germline lookup yields CDR1 SEHNR and CDR2 FQNEAQ (reference sequence). Trimming cost V 5 bases and J 7 bases, with 15 bases left between them.

CDR3: CASTKDPRIRFNEQFF. CDR3 in DNA: TGTGCCAGTACAAAGGACCCCAGGATTCGGTTCAATGAGCAGTTCTTC. The chain is built from TRBV5-6 and TRBJ2-1; D gene unclear. The length of the CDR3 is 16 residues. Trimming shortened V by 8 bases and J by 6 bases, and 24 bases separated the two germline ends. Germline lookup yields CDR1 SGHDT and CDR2 YYEEEE.

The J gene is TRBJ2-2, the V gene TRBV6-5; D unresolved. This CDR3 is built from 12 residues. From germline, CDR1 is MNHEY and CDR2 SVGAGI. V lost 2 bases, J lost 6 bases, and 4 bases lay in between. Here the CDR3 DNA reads TGTGCCAGCAGTTACACCGCCGGGGAGCTGTTTTTT. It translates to CASSYTAGELFF.

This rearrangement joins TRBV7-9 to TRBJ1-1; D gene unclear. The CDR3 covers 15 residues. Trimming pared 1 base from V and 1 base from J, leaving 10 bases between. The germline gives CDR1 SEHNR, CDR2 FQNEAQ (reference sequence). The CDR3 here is CASSLEATPNTEAFF. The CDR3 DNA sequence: TGTGCCAGCAGCTTAGAGGCCACACCGAACACTGAAGCTTTCTTT.

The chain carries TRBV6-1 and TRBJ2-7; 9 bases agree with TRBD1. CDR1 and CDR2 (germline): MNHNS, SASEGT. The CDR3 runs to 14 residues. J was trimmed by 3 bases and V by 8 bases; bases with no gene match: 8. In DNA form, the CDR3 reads TGTGCCAGCGTCGGGGGACAGGGAGTCTACGAGCAGTACTTC. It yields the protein CASVGGQGVYEQYF.

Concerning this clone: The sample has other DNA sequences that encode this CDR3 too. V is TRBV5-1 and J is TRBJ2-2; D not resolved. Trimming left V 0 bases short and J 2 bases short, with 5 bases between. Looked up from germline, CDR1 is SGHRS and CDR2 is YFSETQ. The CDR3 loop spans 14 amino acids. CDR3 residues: CASSLAPNTGELFF. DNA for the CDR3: TGCGCCAGCAGCTTGGCCCCTAACACCGGGGAGCTGTTTTTT. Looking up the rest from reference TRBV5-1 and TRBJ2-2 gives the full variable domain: KAGVTQTPRYLIKTRGQQVTLSCSPISGHRSVSWYQQTPGQGLQFLFEYFSETQRNKGNFPGRFSGRQFSNSRSEMNVSTLELGDSALYLCASSLAPNTGELFFGEGSRLTVL.

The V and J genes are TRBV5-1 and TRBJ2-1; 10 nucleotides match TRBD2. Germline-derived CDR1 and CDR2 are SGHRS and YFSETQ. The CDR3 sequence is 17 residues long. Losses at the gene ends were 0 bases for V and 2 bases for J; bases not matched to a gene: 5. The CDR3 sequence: CASSLEGLAWAYNEQFF. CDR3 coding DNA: TGCGCCAGCAGCTTGGAGGGACTAGCGTGGGCCTACAATGAGCAGTTCTTC.

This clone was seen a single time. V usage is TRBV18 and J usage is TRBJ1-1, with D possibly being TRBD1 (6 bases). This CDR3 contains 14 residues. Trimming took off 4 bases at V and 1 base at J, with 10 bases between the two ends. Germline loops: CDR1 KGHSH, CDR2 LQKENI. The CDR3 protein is CASSQIQGNTEAFF. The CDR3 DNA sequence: TGTGCCAGCTCACAAATACAGGGGAACACTGAAGCTTTCTTT. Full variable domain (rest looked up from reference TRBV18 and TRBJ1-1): NAGVMQNPRHLVRRRGQEARLRCSPMKGHSHVYWYRQLPEEGLKFMVYLQKENIIDESGMPKERFSAEFPKEGPSILRIQQVVRGDSAAYFCASSQIQGNTEAFFGQGTRLTVV.

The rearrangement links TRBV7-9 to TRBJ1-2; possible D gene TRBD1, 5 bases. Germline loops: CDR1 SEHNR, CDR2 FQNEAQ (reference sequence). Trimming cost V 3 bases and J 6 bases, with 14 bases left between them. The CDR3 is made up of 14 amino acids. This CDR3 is CASSLGDRRDGYTF. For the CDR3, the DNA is TGTGCCAGCAGCTTGGGAGACAGAAGAGATGGCTACACCTTC.

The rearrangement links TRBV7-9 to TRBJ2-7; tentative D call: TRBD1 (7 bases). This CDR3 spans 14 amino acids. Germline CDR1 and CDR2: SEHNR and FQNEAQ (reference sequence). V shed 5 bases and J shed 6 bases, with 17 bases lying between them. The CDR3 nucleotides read TGTGCCAGCAGCCCCCAGGGGGGTTCGGGCGAGCAGTACTTC. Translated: CASSPQGGSGEQYF.

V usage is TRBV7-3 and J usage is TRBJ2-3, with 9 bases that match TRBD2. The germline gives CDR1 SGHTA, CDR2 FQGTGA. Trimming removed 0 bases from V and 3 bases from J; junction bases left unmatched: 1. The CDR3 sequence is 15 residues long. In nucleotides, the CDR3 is TGTGCCAGCAGCTTAACTAGCGGGGGAACAGATACGCAGTATTTT. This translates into CASSLTSGGTDTQYF.

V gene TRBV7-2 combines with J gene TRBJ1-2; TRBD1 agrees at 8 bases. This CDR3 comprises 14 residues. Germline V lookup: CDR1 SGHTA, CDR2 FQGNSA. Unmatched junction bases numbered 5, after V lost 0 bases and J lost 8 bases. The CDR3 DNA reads TGTGCCAGCAGCTTAGCTGGGACAGGTGGAGGCTACACCTTC. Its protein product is CASSLAGTGGGYTF.

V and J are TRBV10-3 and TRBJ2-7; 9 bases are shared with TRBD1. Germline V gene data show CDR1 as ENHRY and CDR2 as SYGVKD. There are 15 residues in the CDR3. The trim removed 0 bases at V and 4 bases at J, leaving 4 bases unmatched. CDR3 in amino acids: CAISESGTGKYEQYF. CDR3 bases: TGTGCCATCAGTGAGTCTGGGACAGGGAAGTACGAGCAGTACTTC.

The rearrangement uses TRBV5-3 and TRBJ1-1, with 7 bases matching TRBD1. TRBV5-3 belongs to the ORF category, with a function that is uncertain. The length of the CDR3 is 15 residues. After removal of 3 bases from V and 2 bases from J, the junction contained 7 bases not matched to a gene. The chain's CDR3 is CARSSPRDSNTEAFF. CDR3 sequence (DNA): TGTGCCAGAAGCTCCCCGAGGGACAGTAACACTGAAGCTTTCTTT.

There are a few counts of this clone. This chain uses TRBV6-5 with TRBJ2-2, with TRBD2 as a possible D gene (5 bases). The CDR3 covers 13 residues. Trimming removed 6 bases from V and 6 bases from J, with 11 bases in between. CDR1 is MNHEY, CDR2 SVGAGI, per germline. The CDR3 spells CASSQTRSGELFF. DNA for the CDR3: TGTGCCAGCAGCCAAACTAGGTCCGGGGAGCTGTTTTTT.

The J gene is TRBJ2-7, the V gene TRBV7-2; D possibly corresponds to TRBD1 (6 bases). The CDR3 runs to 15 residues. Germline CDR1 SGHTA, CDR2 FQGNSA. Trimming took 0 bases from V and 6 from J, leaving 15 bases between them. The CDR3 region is CASSLAAVAGAEQYF. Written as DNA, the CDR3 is TGTGCCAGCAGCTTAGCAGCGGTGGCAGGGGCCGAGCAGTACTTC.

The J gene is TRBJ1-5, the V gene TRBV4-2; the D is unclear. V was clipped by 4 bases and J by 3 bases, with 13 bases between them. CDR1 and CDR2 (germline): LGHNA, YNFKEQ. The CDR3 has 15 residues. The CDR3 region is CASSPFGETNQPQHF. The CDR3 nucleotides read TGTGCCAGCAGCCCTTTCGGGGAGACCAATCAGCCCCAGCATTTT.

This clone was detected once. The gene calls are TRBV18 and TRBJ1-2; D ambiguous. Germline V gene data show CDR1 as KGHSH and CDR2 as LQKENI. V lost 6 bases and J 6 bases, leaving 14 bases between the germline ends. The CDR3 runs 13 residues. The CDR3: CASSGSPIDGYTF. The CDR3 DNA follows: TGTGCCAGCTCGGGGTCTCCTATTGATGGCTACACCTTC.

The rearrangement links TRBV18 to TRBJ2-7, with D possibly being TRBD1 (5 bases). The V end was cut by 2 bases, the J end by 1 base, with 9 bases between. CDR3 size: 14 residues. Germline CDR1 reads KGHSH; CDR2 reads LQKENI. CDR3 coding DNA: TGTGCCAGCTCACCATTAGACAGTTCCTACGAGCAGTACTTC. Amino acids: CASSPLDSSYEQYF.

The CDR3 DNA follows: TGTGCCAGCAGCTTATACGGTGGCTACACCTTC. Encoded protein: CASSLYGGYTF. The chain has TRBV7-9 and TRBJ1-2; D call uncertain. The ends were cut back, 2 bases at V and 7 bases at J, with 5 bases in the middle. The germline CDR1 and CDR2 sequences are SEHNR and FQNEAQ (reference sequence). The CDR3 is made up of 11 amino acids. Filled out from reference TRBV7-9 and TRBJ1-2, the complete variable domain reads DTGVSQNPRHKITKRGQNVTFRCDPISEHNRLYWYRQTLGQGPEFLTYFQNEAQLEKSRLLSDRFSAERPKGSFSTLEIQRTEQGDSAMYLCASSLYGGYTFGSGTRLTVV.

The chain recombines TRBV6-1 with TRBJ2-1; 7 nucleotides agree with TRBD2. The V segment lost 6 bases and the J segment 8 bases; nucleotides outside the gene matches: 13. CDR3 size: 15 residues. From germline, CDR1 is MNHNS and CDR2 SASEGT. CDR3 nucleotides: TGTGCCAGCAGATCCTCGGCGGGAGACTCCGATGAGCAGTTCTTC. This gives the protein CASRSSAGDSDEQFF.

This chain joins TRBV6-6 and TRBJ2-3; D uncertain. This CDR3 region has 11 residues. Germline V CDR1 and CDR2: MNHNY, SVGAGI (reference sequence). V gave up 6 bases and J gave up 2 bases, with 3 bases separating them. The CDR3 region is CASRATDTQYF. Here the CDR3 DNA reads TGTGCCAGCAGGGCCACAGATACGCAGTATTTT.